This is a list of T cell receptor beta chains from one sample in a study of Ad26.COV2.S vaccination and SARS-CoV-2 variants. The repertoire was sequenced with immunoSEQ multiplex PCR; TCRdb's copy has only in-frame clones and lacks some. Among fewer than 400,000 clones listed, around 84% were seen once. The input for sequencing was peripheral blood, taken in a trial of Ad26.COV2.S vaccine versus placebo. These receptor sequences come from a person aged 18-60 years who received the Ad26.COV2.S COVID-19 vaccine or a placebo. The CDR3 runs from the conserved cysteine through the conserved F or W. D genes are given only for firm matches. Size values are once, few and many counts, or a class for expanded clones, and some rows have none.

d_call j_call clone_size v_call cdr3_nt cdr3_aa
- TRBJ2-1 - TRBV7-8 TGTGCCAGCAGCCGAACGGCGTACAATGAGCAGTTCTTC CASSRTAYNEQFF
TRBD2 TRBJ2-3 - TRBV2 TGTGCCAGCTCCAAGCGGGGGGGCAGGACAGATACGCAGTATTTT CASSKRGGRTDTQYF
TRBD1 TRBJ1-5 - TRBV12-5 TGTGCTAGTGGGCCGGGACAGGAAAATCAGCCCCAGCATTTT CASGPGQENQPQHF
- TRBJ2-7 once TRBV7-3 TGTGCCAGCAGCCTCCAGGCAGGGCCTCACTACGAGCAGTACTTC CASSLQAGPHYEQYF
TRBD1 TRBJ1-1 once TRBV5-1 TGCGCCAGCAGCAGAACGGGACAGATGAACACTGAAGCTTTCTTT CASSRTGQMNTEAFF
- TRBJ1-4 - TRBV20-1 TGCAGTGCCCACCGGAATGAAAAACTGTTTTTT CSAHRNEKLFF
- TRBJ2-5 - TRBV3-1/TRBV3-2 TGTGCCAGCAGCCTTCAAAGTCGGGGCTACTTGGAGACCCAGTACTTC CASSLQSRGYLETQYF
TRBD1 TRBJ2-2 once TRBV7-2 TGTGCCAGCAGCTCGACGACAGGGGAAGGAAACGGGGAGCTGTTTTTT CASSSTTGEGNGELFF
- TRBJ1-2 - TRBV7-2 TGTGCCAGCAGCTTAGCGAGCAGCTATGGCTACACCTTC CASSLASSYGYTF
TRBD2 TRBJ2-7 - TRBV6-2/TRBV6-3 TGTGCCAGCAGTTACGAGGCCCTAGCGGGCTCCTACGAGCAGTACTTC CASSYEALAGSYEQYF
- TRBJ1-1 once TRBV5-4 TGTGCCAGCAGCAATTCCGGGGGCTGGGGTGAAGCTTTCTTT CASSNSGGWGEAFF
TRBD1 TRBJ1-2 - TRBV6-5 TGTGCCAGCAGAACGGGGGACAGGTTTACGTATGGCTACACCTTC CASRTGDRFTYGYTF
- TRBJ1-2 - TRBV13 TGTGCCAGCAGCCCCAATGTCCGGGACGAGTATGGCTACACCTTC CASSPNVRDEYGYTF
TRBD2 TRBJ2-5 - TRBV5-6 TGTGCCAGCAGCTCGGAAGCGGGGGCTAAGACCCAGTACTTC CASSSEAGAKTQYF
TRBD1 TRBJ1-5 - TRBV6-2/TRBV6-3 TGTGCCAGCAGTTATCGACAGGGGTGGCAGCCCCAGCATTTT CASSYRQGWQPQHF
- TRBJ1-5 - TRBV6-4 TGTGCCAGCGCCGCGGGGGTAGGCCAGCCCCAGCATTTT CASAAGVGQPQHF
- TRBJ1-6 once TRBV25-1 TGTGCCAGCAGTGAGAGTAGAATTAATTCACCCCTCCACTTT CASSESRINSPLHF
TRBD1 TRBJ2-7 - TRBV7-9 TGTGCCAGCAGCTATGACAGGGGTACCTACGAGCAGTACTTC CASSYDRGTYEQYF
TRBD1 TRBJ1-2 - TRBV9 TGTGCCAGCAGCGTAGGGGGACAGGAAGCTAACTATGGCTACACCTTC CASSVGGQEANYGYTF
- TRBJ1-6 few TRBV11-2 TGTGCCAGCAGCCCCCTCCGGGCCCTCGGATATTCACCCCTCCACTTT CASSPLRALGYSPLHF
- TRBJ1-4 - TRBV4-2 TGTGCCAGCAGCCGAAGGGAGGGATTTATTTCTAATGAAAAACTGTTTTTT CASSRREGFISNEKLFF
TRBD2 TRBJ2-2 few TRBV4-3 TGCGCCAGCAGCCAAGGCGGGGGGGATAACACCGGGGAGCTGTTTTTT CASSQGGGDNTGELFF
- TRBJ1-6 - TRBV4-3 TGCGCCAGCAGCCAAGGTTTATCCTATAATTCACCCCTCCACTTT CASSQGLSYNSPLHF
- TRBJ1-2 - TRBV18 TGTGCCAGCTCCCAGTCTTCGACAGTCCCTGGGGATGGCTACACCTTC CASSQSSTVPGDGYTF
- TRBJ2-7 once TRBV19 TGTGCCAGTAGTATGGGGTCGGGTATAACCTACGAGCAGTACTTC CASSMGSGITYEQYF
- TRBJ1-1 once TRBV5-1 TGCGCCAGCAGGCCAGTGCCCATTCAAATGAACACTGAAGCTTTCTTT CASRPVPIQMNTEAFF
- TRBJ2-7 - TRBV5-1 TGCGCCAGCAGCTCGGGGGCCTACGAGCAGTACTTC CASSSGAYEQYF
TRBD1 TRBJ1-2 - TRBV6-5 TGTGCCAGCAGCTCTTCGGGACAGGCCAAGGGTGGCTACACCTTC CASSSSGQAKGGYTF
- TRBJ1-2 - TRBV9 TGTGCCAGCAGCGTAGGGGGGTACTATGGCTACACCTTC CASSVGGYYGYTF
- TRBJ1-3 - TRBV19 TGTGCCAGTAGTATGCGGACTCGATTTACGCCTGGAAACACCATATATTTT CASSMRTRFTPGNTIYF
- TRBJ1-6 - TRBV4-1 TGCGCCAGCAGCCAAGTTATTAATTCACCCCTCCACTTT CASSQVINSPLHF
TRBD1 TRBJ1-1 - TRBV4-1 TGCGCCAGCAGCCCTGTCAGAGGGGGCGTATTGAACACTGAAGCTTTCTTT CASSPVRGGVLNTEAFF
TRBD1 TRBJ1-2 - TRBV19 TGTGCCAGTAGTATCCCGGACAGGAGTTCGCTTGGGGTCTACACCTTC CASSIPDRSSLGVYTF
- TRBJ1-1 - TRBV6-2/TRBV6-3 TGTGCCAGCAGTTACTCCGAGAACACTGAAGCTTTCTTT CASSYSENTEAFF
- TRBJ2-7 - TRBV10-3 TGTGCCATCAGTCCCCAGGGAAAGACCTACGAGCAGTACTTC CAISPQGKTYEQYF
- TRBJ2-3 - TRBV5-1 TGCGCCAGCAGCTTGGCCAGCATAACTGGCACAGATACGCAGTATTTT CASSLASITGTDTQYF
TRBD2 TRBJ2-7 - TRBV6-2/TRBV6-3 TGTGCCAGCAGTTACCCGACTAGCGGGGGGAACGAGCAGTACTTC CASSYPTSGGNEQYF
TRBD1 TRBJ1-2 - TRBV19 TGTGCCAGTAGTATCGGGCAGGGGGCCTATGGCTACACCTTC CASSIGQGAYGYTF
TRBD2 TRBJ2-3 once TRBV6-2/TRBV6-3 TGTGCCAGCAGCCCTCCGGGACTAGCGGGGGTCCCAGATACGCAGTATTTT CASSPPGLAGVPDTQYF